This T cell receptor beta chain stems from a study of identical twins. Study-wide results and caveats: Twin pairs' shared out-of-frame alpha sequences were enriched in low generation probability. Within monozygotic twins, out-of-frame TCR alpha sharing was underestimated by the models.

TCRdb passed the 5' RACE reads through MiXCR, listing each CDR3 protein once. The sample consists of 690,000 or so distinct CDR3 sequences, 8.6% of them appearing once. The V end lost 6 bases, the J end lost 6 bases, and 5 bases lay between the germline ends. The CDR3 loop spans 10 amino acids. Germline V CDR1 and CDR2: DFQATT, SNEGSKA (reference sequence). About this clonotype: The antigen remains undetermined.

These data are also associated with another study on yellow fever vaccine responses in identical twins.

Sequencing used PBMCs. The sequence was obtained from a woman aged 18-35 years in good health. V and J are TRBV20-1 and TRBJ1-4; D gene uncertain. The CDR3 reads CSANHEKLFF. The CDR3 DNA reads as TGCAGTGCCAACCATGAAAAACTGTTTTTT.